The 32 T cell receptor beta chains presented below share a single source sample, sequenced in a study of CD8+ T cells in alopecia areata. The treatment denotes: oral pan-JAK inhibitor, 5-10 mg twice daily. cDNA reverse transcribed from extracted RNA served as the sequencing template. Clones were read by immunoSEQ multiplex PCR, and TCRdb kept only the in-frame ones, dropping some. The sample has some 190,000 clones, 50% to 60% seen once. The source material was CD4+ T cells sorted from blood, sampled at week 4, from a patient treated with tofacitinib. The receptors originated from a human donor with alopecia areata.

The chain is built from TRBV10-3 and TRBJ2-5; a possible D gene is TRBD2 (5 bases). V was pared by 11 bases and J by 0 bases, with 22 bases between. Germline V gives CDR1 ENHRY, CDR2 SYGVKD. The CDR3 runs 16 residues. CDR3 in amino acids: CAYTSHRQRYQETQYF. The CDR3 coding sequence is TGTGCCTATACCAGTCATCGTCAGCGGTACCAAGAGACCCAGTACTTC.

This clone was picked up a small number of times. The gene calls are TRBV7-8 and TRBJ2-6; unclear D gene. The CDR3 loop spans 15 amino acids. Germline CDR1 is SGHVS and CDR2 is FQNEAQ. Trimming left V 1 base short and J 1 base short, with 5 bases between. CDR3 sequence: CASSLVLSGANVLTF. CDR3 nucleotide sequence: TGTGCCAGCAGCTTAGTGTTATCTGGGGCCAACGTCCTGACTTTC.

CDR3 coding DNA: TGTGCCAGCAGTGAAAGGGGTTGGACCGGGGAGCTGTTTTTT. Translated: CASSERGWTGELFF. The chain recombines TRBV25-1 with TRBJ2-2; a possible D gene is TRBD1 (5 bases). V lost 2 bases and J lost 5, with 9 bases in between. Germline V lookup: CDR1 MGHDK, CDR2 SYGVNS. The CDR3 runs to 14 residues.

The chain joins TRBV7-2 to TRBJ2-5; TRBD2 matches at 7 bases. The trim removed 2 bases at V and 4 bases at J, leaving 1 base unmatched. The CDR3 sequence is 13 residues long. Germline lookup yields CDR1 SGHTA and CDR2 FQGNSA. As DNA, the CDR3 is TGTGCCAGCAGCTTAATAGCGGGAGAGACCCAGTACTTC. Translation: CASSLIAGETQYF.

This clone was seen only a few times. The genes are TRBV11-3 and TRBJ2-1, with D possibly being TRBD1 or TRBD2 (6 bases each). Germline CDR1 and CDR2: SGHNT and YENEEA. This CDR3 is 15 amino acids long. Trimming took off 3 bases at V and 3 bases at J, with 12 bases between the two ends. The CDR3 reads CASSLTRGVYNEQFF. CDR3 sequence (DNA): TGTGCCAGCAGCTTGACGAGGGGGGTCTACAATGAGCAGTTCTTC.

The V gene is TRBV7-3, the J gene TRBJ2-5, with 9 bases fitting TRBD2. Trimming cost V 4 bases and J 5 bases; bases outside gene matches: 8. CDR3 size: 15 residues. The germline V gene encodes CDR1 SGHTA and CDR2 FQGTGA. CDR3 loop: CASSSSSGKWETQYF. CDR3 bases: TGTGCCAGCAGCTCCTCTAGCGGGAAGTGGGAGACCCAGTACTTC.

The rearrangement joins TRBV15 to TRBJ1-5, with D possibly being TRBD1 (5 bases). Germline V gene sequence: CDR1 LNHNV, CDR2 YYDKDF (reference sequence). The CDR3 consists of 15 residues. The ends were cut back, 2 bases at V and 6 bases at J, with 14 bases in the middle. CDR3 residues: CATSRRDLMSQPQHF. CDR3 coding DNA: TGTGCCACCAGCAGAAGGGACCTGATGAGTCAGCCCCAGCATTTT.

The CDR3 here is CAWHRGGNEQFF. Written as DNA, the CDR3 is TGTGCCTGGCACAGGGGGGGTAATGAGCAGTTCTTC. This chain connects TRBV30 to TRBJ2-1, with a tentative D call TRBD1 (8 bases). CDR3 length: 12 residues. Trimming removed 5 bases at V and 7 bases at J, with 12 bases between. Per the germline V gene, CDR1 is GTSNPN and CDR2 is SVGIG (reference sequence).

V is TRBV29-1 and J is TRBJ1-4, with unresolved D. The ends were cut back, 5 bases at V and 3 bases at J, with 16 bases in the middle. Germline V gene data show CDR1 as SQVTM and CDR2 as ANQGSEA. The CDR3 has 15 amino acids. DNA of the CDR3: TGCAGCGTTCAGTTACGGTCGTGGGCTAATGAAAAACTGTTTTTT. Encoded protein: CSVQLRSWANEKLFF.

The chain joins TRBV30 to TRBJ2-5; D is undetermined. Germline CDR1 and CDR2: GTSNPN and SVGIG (reference sequence). The germline V and J ends were trimmed by 4 bases and 4 bases, with 7 bases remaining between them. CDR3 length equals 11 residues. The CDR3 loop reads CAWTYGETQYF. The CDR3 DNA sequence: TGTGCCTGGACCTATGGAGAGACCCAGTACTTC.

V gene TRBV30 combines with J gene TRBJ2-1; the D gene is possibly TRBD2 (6 bases). Trimming left V 0 bases short and J 4 bases short, with 13 bases between. Germline CDR1 GTSNPN, CDR2 SVGIG (reference sequence). The CDR3 contains 15 residues. CDR3 sequence (DNA): TGTGCCTGGAGTGTCCTAGGAGGGCTTTACAATGAGCAGTTCTTC. Its protein is CAWSVLGGLYNEQFF.

The chain carries TRBV5-6 and TRBJ2-7, with 9 bases matching TRBD1. V lost 4 bases, J lost 4 bases, and 9 bases stayed unmatched. Germline V gene lookup returns CDR1 SGHDT and CDR2 YYEEEE. The CDR3 sequence is 15 residues long. CDR3 region: CASSRTGTGRYEQYF. The CDR3, as DNA: TGTGCCAGCAGCCGTACCGGGACAGGGAGGTACGAGCAGTACTTC. Drawing the rest from reference TRBV5-6 and TRBJ2-7, the complete variable domain is DAGVTQSPTHLIKTRGQQVTLRCSPKSGHDTVSWYQQALGQGPQFIFQYYEEEERQRGNFPDRFSGHQFPNYSSELNVNALLLGDSALYLCASSRTGTGRYEQYFGPGTRLTVT.

This clone has just a few counts. This chain joins TRBV29-1 and TRBJ1-1, with D possibly TRBD1 on 5 matching bases. The CDR3 is 13 amino acids. CDR1 is SQVTM and CDR2 is ANQGSEA in the germline V gene. V dropped 6 bases and J dropped 5 bases, with 16 bases sitting between them. The CDR3 sequence: CSVRQGEGTEAFF. CDR3 DNA sequence: TGCAGCGTACGACAAGGTGAGGGGACTGAAGCTTTCTTT.

The chain is built from TRBV7-7 and TRBJ2-5; TRBD1 agrees at 8 bases. The V segment lost 5 bases and the J segment 4 bases; nucleotides outside the gene matches: 9. The CDR3 totals 15 residues. The germline CDR1 and CDR2 sequences are SSHAT and FNYEAQ (reference sequence). The CDR3 loop reads CASSPGTGLIETQYF. The CDR3, as DNA: TGTGCCAGCAGCCCCGGGACAGGACTAATAGAGACCCAGTACTTC.

The chain uses TRBV5-6 and TRBJ2-3; D might be TRBD1 (6 bases). CDR1 SGHDT and CDR2 YYEEEE come from the germline V gene. Trimming took off 9 bases at V and 4 bases at J, with 18 bases between the two ends. The CDR3 spans 14 residues. CDR3 residues: CATKTGTFADTQYF. The CDR3 DNA reads TGTGCCACCAAGACAGGCACCTTTGCAGATACGCAGTATTTT.

The chain employs TRBV15 and TRBJ2-7; TRBD2 agrees at 7 bases. CDR1 and CDR2 (germline): LNHNV, YYDKDF (reference sequence). V shed 5 bases and J 2 bases; nucleotides not matched to a gene: 6. The CDR3 sequence is 14 residues long. The CDR3 spells CATSPASGPYEQYF. The CDR3 nucleotides are TGTGCCACCAGCCCGGCTAGCGGCCCCTACGAGCAGTACTTC. Using reference TRBV15 and TRBJ2-7 for the parts outside the CDR3, the full variable domain is DAMVIQNPRYQVTQFGKPVTLSCSQTLNHNVMYWYQQKSSQAPKLLFHYYDKDFNNEADTPDNFQSRRPNTSFCFLDIRSPGLGDTAMYLCATSPASGPYEQYFGPGTRLTVT.

This chain joins TRBV10-3 and TRBJ2-7; TRBD2 agrees at 7 bases. CDR1 is ENHRY and CDR2 is SYGVKD in the germline V gene. The CDR3 extends over 13 amino acids. The junction had 6 bases not matched to a gene; V was cut back by 6 bases and J by 4 bases. This CDR3 is CAIRGEGGYEQYF. CDR3 nucleotides: TGTGCCATCAGGGGGGAGGGCGGTTACGAGCAGTACTTC.

The chain couples TRBV19 to TRBJ2-7; D perhaps matches TRBD2 (5 bases). This CDR3 region has 13 residues. The germline V gene encodes CDR1 LNHDA and CDR2 SQIVND (reference sequence). V gave up 4 bases and J gave up 4 bases, with 11 bases separating them. The CDR3 nucleotides are TGTGCCAGTAGTAATCCGGGAAGGTACGAGCAGTACTTC. Translating gives CASSNPGRYEQYF.

The sample holds a few counts of this clone. This sequence joins TRBV6-5 and TRBJ2-6; possibly TRBD1 or TRBD2 for D (5 bases each). CDR3 length: 15 amino acids. Trimming took off 6 bases at V and 2 bases at J, with 11 bases between the two ends. CDR1 is MNHEY and CDR2 is SVGAGI in the germline V gene. The CDR3: CASRDSGPGANVLTF. The CDR3 nucleotides are TGTGCCAGCAGGGACTCGGGACCTGGGGCCAACGTCCTGACTTTC.

This clone showed up just a few times. The chain couples TRBV11-2 to TRBJ2-1, with 7 bases aligning to TRBD1. CDR3 length equals 15 residues. With 5 bases clipped from V and 0 bases from J, the junction kept 4 bases outside the gene matches. Germline V gene lookup returns CDR1 SGHAT and CDR2 FQNNGV. The CDR3 coding sequence is TGTGCCAGCAGCCAGGGACAGAGCTCCTACAATGAGCAGTTCTTC. Translation gives CASSQGQSSYNEQFF.

This rearrangement joins TRBV30 to TRBJ2-1; D uncertain. This CDR3 region has 13 residues. Germline V lookup: CDR1 GTSNPN, CDR2 SVGIG (reference sequence). The ends were cut back, 3 bases at V and 4 bases at J, with 10 bases in the middle. CDR3 sequence reads: CAWRAPGYNEQFF. The CDR3 region has the DNA TGTGCCTGGAGGGCTCCGGGTTACAATGAGCAGTTCTTC. Combining the CDR3 with reference TRBV30 and TRBJ2-1 gives the whole variable domain SQTIHQWPATLVQPVGSPLSLECTVEGTSNPNLYWYRQAAGRGLQLLFYSVGIGQISSEVPQNLSASRPQDRQFILSSKKLLLSDSGFYLCAWRAPGYNEQFFGPGTRLTVL.

The chain combines TRBV7-2 with TRBJ2-7, with 7 bases aligning to TRBD1. V shed 4 bases and J 5 bases; nucleotides not matched to a gene: 8. Germline V gene sequence: CDR1 SGHTA, CDR2 FQGNSA. There are 14 residues in the CDR3. CDR3 sequence reads: CASSSRQGTNEQYF. In DNA form, the CDR3 reads TGTGCCAGCAGCTCGAGACAGGGTACCAACGAGCAGTACTTC.

CDR3 DNA sequence: TGTGCCTGGAGTCGGGACCGCGGCTATGGCTACACCTTC. Encoded protein: CAWSRDRGYGYTF. The rearrangement joins TRBV30 to TRBJ1-2, with a weak D call TRBD1 (5 bases). Trimming pared 2 bases from V and 4 bases from J, leaving 11 bases between. CDR3 length equals 13 residues. Germline V gene lookup returns CDR1 GTSNPN and CDR2 SVGIG (reference sequence). The entire variable domain, with the rest obtained from reference TRBV30 and TRBJ1-2, is as follows: SQTIHQWPATLVQPVGSPLSLECTVEGTSNPNLYWYRQAAGRGLQLLFYSVGIGQISSEVPQNLSASRPQDRQFILSSKKLLLSDSGFYLCAWSRDRGYGYTFGSGTRLTVV.

The CDR3 loop reads CAQNGDRGYYGYTF. The CDR3 DNA reads as TGTGCCCAAAACGGGGACAGGGGTTACTATGGCTACACCTTC. The V and J genes are TRBV30 and TRBJ1-2; TRBD1 agrees at 10 bases. The CDR3 extends over 14 amino acids. The trim removed 8 bases at V and 3 bases at J, leaving 9 bases unmatched. The germline V gene has CDR1 GTSNPN and CDR2 SVGIG (reference sequence).

In this sample, this clone turned up a few times. The gene calls are TRBV27 and TRBJ2-5; TRBD1 or TRBD2 may be the D gene (5 bases each). This CDR3 has 16 amino acids. Per germline, CDR1 MNHEY and CDR2 SMNVEV (reference sequence). Trimming shortened V by 3 bases and J by 3 bases, and 17 bases separated the two germline ends. CDR3 region: CASSFGAPGRKETQYF. CDR3 DNA: TGTGCCAGCAGTTTTGGGGCCCCGGGACGGAAAGAGACCCAGTACTTC.

This chain links TRBV6-5 with TRBJ2-6; D gene uncertain. Germline-derived CDR1 and CDR2 are MNHEY and SVGAGI. The CDR3 covers 13 residues. The V and J ends lost 9 bases and 6 bases respectively, with 12 bases between them. Here the CDR3 DNA reads TGTGCCAGTTCCATCTCTCAGGCCAACGTCCTGACTTTC. Translation: CASSISQANVLTF.

This chain connects TRBV7-2 to TRBJ1-5, with TRBD1 identical over 8 bases. Germline CDR1 SGHTA, CDR2 FQGNSA. This CDR3 is built from 18 residues. The trim removed 3 bases at V and 0 bases at J, leaving 10 bases unmatched. CDR3 residues: CASSFSGRGLYSNQPQHF. CDR3 nucleotide sequence: TGTGCCAGCAGCTTTTCTGGCAGGGGGCTTTATAGCAATCAGCCCCAGCATTTT.

The V call is TRBV5-1, the J call TRBJ2-1, with 12 bases lining up with TRBD2. The germline V gene has CDR1 SGHRS and CDR2 YFSETQ. The CDR3 runs 15 residues. V dropped 6 bases and J dropped 8; count of bases not matched to a gene: 9. CDR3 coding DNA: TGCGCCAGCACACAACTAGCGGGAGGTCAGGATGAGCAGTTCTTC. It yields the protein CASTQLAGGQDEQFF.

About this clone itself: The junction shows a germline mismatch at one end, possibly a read error. The chain employs TRBV25-1 and TRBJ1-3; D remains unclear. This CDR3 is built from 12 residues. CDR1 is MGHDK and CDR2 is SYGVNS in the germline V gene. The DNA of the CDR3 is TGTGCCAGCAGGGAATCTGGAAACACCATATATTTT. This encodes CASRESGNTIYF.

The chain links TRBV9 to TRBJ2-2; TRBD2 matches 12 bases. Looked up from germline, CDR1 is SGDLS and CDR2 is YYNGEE. This CDR3 has 17 amino acids. V dropped 2 bases and J dropped 1; count of bases not matched to a gene: 3. CDR3 amino acids: CASSVWTSGMNTGELFF. The CDR3 DNA is TGTGCCAGCAGCGTCTGGACTAGCGGGATGAACACCGGGGAGCTGTTTTTT.

V usage is TRBV2 and J usage is TRBJ2-5; TRBD2 matches 8 bases. CDR1 is SNHLY, CDR2 FYNNEI, per germline. The CDR3 length is 15 residues. V dropped 4 bases and J dropped 5; count of bases not matched to a gene: 9. The CDR3 protein is CASSAPSGSTETQYF. DNA of the CDR3: TGTGCCAGCAGTGCCCCCAGCGGGAGTACCGAGACCCAGTACTTC.

The rearrangement links TRBV15 to TRBJ2-6; D might be TRBD2 (5 bases). V was clipped by 0 bases and J by 2 bases, with 8 bases between them. The CDR3 is made up of 16 amino acids. The germline V gene encodes CDR1 LNHNV and CDR2 YYDKDF (reference sequence). The CDR3 is CATSRDVGTGANVLTF. The CDR3 region has the DNA TGTGCCACCAGCAGAGATGTCGGGACTGGGGCCAACGTCCTGACTTTC.